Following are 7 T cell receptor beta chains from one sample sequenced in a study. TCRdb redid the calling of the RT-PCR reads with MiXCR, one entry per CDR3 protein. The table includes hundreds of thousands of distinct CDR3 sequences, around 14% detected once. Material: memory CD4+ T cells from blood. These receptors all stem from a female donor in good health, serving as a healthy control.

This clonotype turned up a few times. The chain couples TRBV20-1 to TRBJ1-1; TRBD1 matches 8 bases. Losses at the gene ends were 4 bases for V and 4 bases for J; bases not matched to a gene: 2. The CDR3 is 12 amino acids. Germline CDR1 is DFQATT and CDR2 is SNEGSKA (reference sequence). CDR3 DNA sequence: TGCAGTGCTACTACAGGGGGCACTGAAGCTTTCTTT. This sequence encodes CSATTGGTEAFF.

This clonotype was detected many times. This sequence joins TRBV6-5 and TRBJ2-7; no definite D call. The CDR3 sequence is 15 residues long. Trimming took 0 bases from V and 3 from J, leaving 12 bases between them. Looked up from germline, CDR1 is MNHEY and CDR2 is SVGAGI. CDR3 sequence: CASSYSELGNYEQYF. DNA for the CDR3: TGTGCCAGCAGTTACTCGGAATTAGGAAACTACGAGCAGTACTTC.

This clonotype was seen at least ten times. CDR3: CASRLQGPGTEAFF. In DNA, the CDR3 is TGTGCCAGCAGACTACAGGGCCCGGGCACTGAAGCTTTCTTT. This rearrangement joins TRBV6-2 or TRBV6-3 to TRBJ1-1; the D gene is possibly TRBD1 (6 bases). Trimming removed 6 bases at V and 4 bases at J, with 15 bases between. The CDR3 runs 14 residues. Looked up from germline, CDR1 is MNHEY and CDR2 is SVGEGT.

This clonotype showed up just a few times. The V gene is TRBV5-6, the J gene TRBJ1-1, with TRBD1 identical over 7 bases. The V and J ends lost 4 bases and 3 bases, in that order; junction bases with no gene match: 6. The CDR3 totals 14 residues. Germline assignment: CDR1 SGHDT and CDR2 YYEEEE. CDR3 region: CASSGRQGDTEAFF. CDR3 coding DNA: TGTGCCAGCAGCGGTAGACAGGGTGACACTGAAGCTTTCTTT.

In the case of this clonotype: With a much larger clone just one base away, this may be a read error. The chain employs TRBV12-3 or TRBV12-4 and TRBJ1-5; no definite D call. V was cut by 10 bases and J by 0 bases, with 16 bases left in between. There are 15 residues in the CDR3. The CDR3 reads CANTRTENSNQPQHF. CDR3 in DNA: TGTGCCAACACAAGGACGGAGAATAGCAATCAGCCCCAGCATTTT.

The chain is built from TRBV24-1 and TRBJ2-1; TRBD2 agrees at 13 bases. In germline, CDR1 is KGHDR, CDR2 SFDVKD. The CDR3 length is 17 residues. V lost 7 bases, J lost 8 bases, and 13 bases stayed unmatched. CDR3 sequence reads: CATSTTTWTSGSDEQFF. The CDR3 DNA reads TGTGCCACCAGCACAACAACTTGGACTAGCGGGAGTGATGAGCAGTTCTTC.

CDR3: CSAPTTRTSTDTQYF. In DNA, the CDR3 is TGCAGTGCTCCCACGACTCGGACTAGCACAGATACGCAGTATTTT. The rearrangement uses TRBV20-1 and TRBJ2-3; the D gene is possibly TRBD2 (5 bases). Between the trimmed V and J ends, which lost 5 bases and 0 bases, there was a span of 15 bases. The CDR3 is 15 amino acids. In germline, CDR1 is DFQATT, CDR2 SNEGSKA (reference sequence).